This T cell receptor (beta chain) was captured by sequencing in a study of T cell responses to AZD1222 COVID-19 vaccine. Study-wide background: Second-dose recipients at about 4 or about 12 weeks were treated as one pooled group. Findings and caveats of the study: Seropositive AZD1222 recipients at baseline numbered only five or six. There were mostly white British donors and more females than males, and clonal diversity was possibly underestimated. Sampling that yielded the repertoires occurred only after the peak T cell response.

Trimming removed 1 base from V and 7 bases from J, with 10 bases in between. The CDR3 spans 13 residues. Looked up from germline, CDR1 is LGHNA and CDR2 is YNFKEQ. A word on this clone: What it binds is not known.

Generated by immunoSEQ multiplex PCR, the TCRdb table keeps only in-frame clones and is missing some. The sample gives about 150,000 clones, around 91% of which show up once; 5% is in the top ten. The V call is TRBV4-2, the J call TRBJ2-5; D is undetermined. The TCR sequence derives from an adult in good health. The sequences come from peripheral blood, collected on day 0 of AZD1222 vaccination. The CDR3 sequence is CASSQVPHGTQYF. CDR3 nucleotide sequence: TGTGCCAGCAGCCAAGTCCCGCACGGGACCCAGTACTTC.